Listed here are 15 T cell receptor beta chains from one sample, sequenced in a study of T cell responses to AZD1222 COVID-19 vaccine. Only in-frame clones appear in the TCRdb table, and some are missing; sequencing was by immunoSEQ multiplex PCR. The sample consists of roughly 49,000 clones, about 74% of them appearing once. The sample in question was peripheral blood, obtained on day 0 of AZD1222 vaccination. All receptors derive from an adult in good health.

The J gene is TRBJ2-7, the V gene TRBV6-2 or TRBV6-3, with 11 bases fitting TRBD2. J was trimmed by 1 base and V by 2 bases; bases with no gene match: 4. CDR1 and CDR2 (germline): MNHEY, SVGEGT. The CDR3 has 16 residues. The CDR3 nucleotides are TGTGCCAGCAGTTACCGTACTAGCGGGAGTTCCTACGAGCAGTACTTC. It yields the protein CASSYRTSGSSYEQYF.

This chain connects TRBV4-2 to TRBJ1-2; the match to TRBD1 covers 8 bases. CDR3 size: 13 residues. CDR1 and CDR2 (germline): LGHNA, YNFKEQ. The V and J ends lost 3 bases and 7 bases, in that order; junction bases with no gene match: 4. The chain's CDR3 is CASSHGQGIGYTF. The CDR3 DNA sequence: TGTGCCAGCAGCCACGGACAGGGTATTGGCTACACCTTC.

There are a few counts of this clone. The CDR3 here is CASLEGGFYNEQFF. The CDR3 coding sequence is TGTGCCAGCCTAGAGGGAGGTTTTTACAATGAGCAGTTCTTC. The J gene is TRBJ2-1, the V gene TRBV6-6; D perhaps matches TRBD2 (6 bases). V lost 8 bases and J lost 4, with 15 bases in between. The CDR3 is 14 amino acids. Germline V gives CDR1 MNHNY, CDR2 SVGAGI (reference sequence).

The chain recombines TRBV19 with TRBJ1-5; D is unclear. The V and J ends lost 2 bases and 0 bases respectively, with 5 bases between them. This CDR3 has 14 residues. The germline CDR1 and CDR2 sequences are LNHDA and SQIVND (reference sequence). CDR3 sequence reads: CASSIQSSNQPQHF. CDR3 coding DNA: TGTGCCAGTAGTATACAGAGTAGCAATCAGCCCCAGCATTTT.

By frequency in the sample, this clone is medium-sized. The J gene is TRBJ1-2, the V gene TRBV2; 7 nucleotides line up with TRBD1. This CDR3 is 15 amino acids long. The germline V gene has CDR1 SNHLY and CDR2 FYNNEI. The V segment lost 2 bases and the J segment 6 bases; nucleotides outside the gene matches: 9. In DNA, the CDR3 is TGTGCCAGCAGTGAATATTGGACAGGAAGAAATGGCTACACCTTC. This encodes CASSEYWTGRNGYTF.

The rearrangement joins TRBV5-5 to TRBJ2-7; tentatively, D is TRBD2 (5 bases). The CDR3 has 12 residues. The V and J ends lost 7 bases and 0 bases respectively, with 8 bases between them. Looked up from germline, CDR1 is SGHKS and CDR2 is YYEKEE (reference sequence). CDR3 coding DNA: TGTGCCAGCTCACGGGACTCCTACGAGCAGTACTTC. Translating gives CASSRDSYEQYF.

The chain recombines TRBV13 with TRBJ1-6; a possible D gene is TRBD1 (5 bases). CDR1 PRHDT and CDR2 FYEKMQ come from the germline V gene (reference sequence). The CDR3 contains 12 residues. V shed 5 bases and J shed 10 bases, with 9 bases lying between them. The CDR3 reads CASSLGGSPLHF. In nucleotides, the CDR3 is TGTGCCAGCAGCCTGGGGGGGTCACCCCTCCACTTT. Using reference TRBV13 and TRBJ1-6 for the parts outside the CDR3, the full variable domain is AAGVIQSPRHLIKEKRETATLKCYPIPRHDTVYWYQQGPGQDPQFLISFYEKMQSDKGSIPDRFSAQQFSDYHSELNMSSLELGDSALYFCASSLGGSPLHFGNGTRLTVT.

V is TRBV2 and J is TRBJ2-2; 11 bases are shared with TRBD2. The CDR3 runs 18 residues. Germline lookup yields CDR1 SNHLY and CDR2 FYNNEI. The V gene end was trimmed by 1 base and the J gene end by 3 bases; junction bases not matched to a gene: 7. The CDR3 coding sequence is TGTGCCAGCAGTGAAGTTTCACTAGCGGGGGACGACACCGGGGAGCTGTTTTTT. This translates into CASSEVSLAGDDTGELFF.

This clone came up once. The rearrangement links TRBV25-1 to TRBJ2-5; a weak D match, TRBD2 (6 bases). Germline assignment: CDR1 MGHDK and CDR2 SYGVNS. The CDR3 totals 14 residues. V was pared by 0 bases and J by 5 bases, with 10 bases between. The DNA of the CDR3 is TGTGCCAGCAGTGAATATCGGGGGAAGGAGACCCAGTACTTC. Its translation: CASSEYRGKETQYF.

The J gene is TRBJ1-4, the V gene TRBV10-3; TRBD1 matches at 9 bases. The germline V gene has CDR1 ENHRY and CDR2 SYGVKD. J lost 2 bases, V lost 6 bases, and 4 bases had no gene match. The CDR3 is made up of 15 amino acids. The CDR3, as DNA: TGTGCCATCAGCAGGGACAGGGCGACTAATGAAAAACTGTTTTTT. It is translated as CAISRDRATNEKLFF.

The CDR3 DNA reads TGTGCCAGCAGCTTAGCAGGGGTCTACTCTGGGGCCAACGTCCTGACTTTC. Translating gives CASSLAGVYSGANVLTF. The V and J genes are TRBV7-9 and TRBJ2-6; D perhaps matches TRBD1 (5 bases). Germline CDR1 reads SEHNR; CDR2 reads FQNEAQ (reference sequence). The CDR3 contains 17 residues. Trimming removed 0 bases at V and 0 bases at J, with 9 bases between.

The DNA of the CDR3 is TGTGCCAGCAGCCTAGCGGGGGGTTACAATGAGCAGTTCTTC. Its protein product is CASSLAGGYNEQFF. The chain employs TRBV27 and TRBJ2-1, with 11 bases fitting TRBD2. The CDR3 loop spans 14 amino acids. The germline V gene encodes CDR1 MNHEY and CDR2 SMNVEV (reference sequence). The ends lost 6 bases at V and 4 bases at J; junction bases unmatched: 2.

The chain recombines TRBV7-8 with TRBJ2-2, with D perhaps assigned TRBD1 or TRBD2 (6 bases each). CDR3 length: 16 amino acids. V was cut by 5 bases and J by 4 bases, with 17 bases left in between. CDR1 is SGHVS, CDR2 FQNEAQ, per germline. The CDR3 reads CASSDYGGPVTGELFF. The CDR3 bases are TGTGCCAGCAGCGACTATGGGGGGCCGGTCACCGGGGAGCTGTTTTTT.

CDR3 DNA: TGCGCCAGCAGCCAAGAGAGGGCAGGACGAGGTGGGAACACTGAAGCTTTCTTT. Translating it yields CASSQERAGRGGNTEAFF. The V gene is TRBV4-1, the J gene TRBJ1-1; D ambiguous. This CDR3 is built from 18 residues. Trimming took 0 bases from V and 1 from J, leaving 18 bases between them. CDR1 is MGHRA and CDR2 is YSYEKL in the germline V gene.

The rearrangement joins TRBV7-2 to TRBJ2-1; a weak D match, TRBD1 (5 bases). Trimming shortened V by 6 bases and J by 0 bases, and 15 bases separated the two germline ends. The germline V gene has CDR1 SGHTA and CDR2 FQGNSA. This CDR3 is built from 16 residues. The CDR3 DNA follows: TGTGCCAGCAGGTCCTCAGGGCCGAGCTCCTACAATGAGCAGTTCTTC. Its protein product is CASRSSGPSSYNEQFF.